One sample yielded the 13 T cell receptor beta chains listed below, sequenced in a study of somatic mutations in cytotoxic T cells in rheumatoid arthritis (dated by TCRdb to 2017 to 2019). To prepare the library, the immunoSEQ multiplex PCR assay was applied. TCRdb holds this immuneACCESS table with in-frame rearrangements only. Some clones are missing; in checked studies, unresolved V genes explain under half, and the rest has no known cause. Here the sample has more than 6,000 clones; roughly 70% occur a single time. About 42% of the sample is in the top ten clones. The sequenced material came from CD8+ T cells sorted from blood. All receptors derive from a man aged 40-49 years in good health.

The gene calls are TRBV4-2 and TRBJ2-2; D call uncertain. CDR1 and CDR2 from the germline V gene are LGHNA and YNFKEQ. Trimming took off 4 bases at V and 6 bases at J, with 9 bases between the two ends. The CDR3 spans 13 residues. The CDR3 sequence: CASSPAESGELFF. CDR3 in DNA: TGTGCCAGCAGCCCTGCGGAGTCCGGGGAGCTGTTTTTT.

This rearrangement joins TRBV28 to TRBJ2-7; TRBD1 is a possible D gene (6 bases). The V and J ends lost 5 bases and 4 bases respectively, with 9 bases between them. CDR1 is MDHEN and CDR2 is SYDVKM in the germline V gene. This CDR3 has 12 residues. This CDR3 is CASSRTGYEQYF. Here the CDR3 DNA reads TGTGCCAGCAGTCGTACAGGGTACGAGCAGTACTTC.

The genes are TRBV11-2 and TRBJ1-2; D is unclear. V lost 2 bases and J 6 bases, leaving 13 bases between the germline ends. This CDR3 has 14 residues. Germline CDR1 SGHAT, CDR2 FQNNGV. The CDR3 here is CASSLTRFGNGYTF. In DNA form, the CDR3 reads TGTGCCAGCAGCTTAACTAGGTTCGGTAATGGCTACACCTTC. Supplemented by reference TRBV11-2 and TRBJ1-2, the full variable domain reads EAGVAQSPRYKIIEKRQSVAFWCNPISGHATLYWYQQILGQGPKLLIQFQNNGVVDDSQLPKDRFSAERLKGVDSTLKIQPAKLEDSAVYLCASSLTRFGNGYTFGSGTRLTVV.

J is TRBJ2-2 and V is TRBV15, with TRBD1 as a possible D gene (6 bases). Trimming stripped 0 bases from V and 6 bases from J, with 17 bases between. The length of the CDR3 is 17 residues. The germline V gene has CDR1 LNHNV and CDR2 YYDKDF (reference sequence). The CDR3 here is CATSRDWDIRAPGELFF. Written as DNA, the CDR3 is TGTGCCACCAGCAGAGATTGGGACATCAGGGCCCCCGGGGAGCTGTTTTTT. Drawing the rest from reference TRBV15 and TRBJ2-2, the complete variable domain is DAMVIQNPRYQVTQFGKPVTLSCSQTLNHNVMYWYQQKSSQAPKLLFHYYDKDFNNEADTPDNFQSRRPNTSFCFLDIRSPGLGDTAMYLCATSRDWDIRAPGELFFGEGSRLTVL.

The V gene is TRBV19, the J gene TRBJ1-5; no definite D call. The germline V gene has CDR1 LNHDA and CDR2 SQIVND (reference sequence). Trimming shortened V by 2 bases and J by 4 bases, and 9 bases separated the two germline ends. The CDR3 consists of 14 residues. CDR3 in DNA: TGTGCCAGTAGTATACGAATGGGGAATCAGCCCCAGCATTTT. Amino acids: CASSIRMGNQPQHF.

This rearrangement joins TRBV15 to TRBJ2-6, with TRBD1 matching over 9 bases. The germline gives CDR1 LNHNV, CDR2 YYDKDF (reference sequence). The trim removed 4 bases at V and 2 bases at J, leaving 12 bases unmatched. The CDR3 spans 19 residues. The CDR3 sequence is CATSMNRGLYLPGANVLTF. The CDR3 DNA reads TGTGCCACCAGCATGAACAGGGGGCTTTATCTACCTGGGGCCAACGTCCTGACTTTC. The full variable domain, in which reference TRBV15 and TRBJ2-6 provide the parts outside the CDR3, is DAMVIQNPRYQVTQFGKPVTLSCSQTLNHNVMYWYQQKSSQAPKLLFHYYDKDFNNEADTPDNFQSRRPNTSFCFLDIRSPGLGDTAMYLCATSMNRGLYLPGANVLTFGAGSRLTVL.

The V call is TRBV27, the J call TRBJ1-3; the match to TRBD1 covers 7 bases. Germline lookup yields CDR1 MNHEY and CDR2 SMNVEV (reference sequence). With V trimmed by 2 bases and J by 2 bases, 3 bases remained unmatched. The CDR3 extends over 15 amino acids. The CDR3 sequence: CASSLVGGTGNTIYF. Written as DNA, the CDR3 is TGTGCCAGCAGTTTAGTAGGGGGCACTGGAAACACCATATATTTT.

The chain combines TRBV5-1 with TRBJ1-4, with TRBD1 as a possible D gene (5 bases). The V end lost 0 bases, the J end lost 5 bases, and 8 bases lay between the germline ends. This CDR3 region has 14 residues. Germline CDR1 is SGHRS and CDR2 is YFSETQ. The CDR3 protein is CASSLDRPNEKLFF. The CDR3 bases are TGCGCCAGCAGCTTGGACAGGCCCAATGAAAAACTGTTTTTT. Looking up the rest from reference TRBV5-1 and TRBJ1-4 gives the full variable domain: KAGVTQTPRYLIKTRGQQVTLSCSPISGHRSVSWYQQTPGQGLQFLFEYFSETQRNKGNFPGRFSGRQFSNSRSEMNVSTLELGDSALYLCASSLDRPNEKLFFGSGTQLSVL.

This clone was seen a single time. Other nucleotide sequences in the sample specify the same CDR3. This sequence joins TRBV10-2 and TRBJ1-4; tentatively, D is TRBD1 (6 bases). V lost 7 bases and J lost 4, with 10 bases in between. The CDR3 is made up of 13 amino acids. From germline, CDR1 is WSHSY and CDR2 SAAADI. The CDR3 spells CASTGHLNEKLFF. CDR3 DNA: TGCGCCAGCACGGGACACCTTAATGAAAAACTGTTTTTT.

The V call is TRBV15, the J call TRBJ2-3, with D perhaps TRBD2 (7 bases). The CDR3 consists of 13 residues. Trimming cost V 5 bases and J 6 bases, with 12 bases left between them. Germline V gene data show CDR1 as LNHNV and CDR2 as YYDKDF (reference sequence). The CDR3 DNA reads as TGTGCCACCAGCGGGGGGGCCGGTGATACGCAGTATTTT. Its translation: CATSGGAGDTQYF.

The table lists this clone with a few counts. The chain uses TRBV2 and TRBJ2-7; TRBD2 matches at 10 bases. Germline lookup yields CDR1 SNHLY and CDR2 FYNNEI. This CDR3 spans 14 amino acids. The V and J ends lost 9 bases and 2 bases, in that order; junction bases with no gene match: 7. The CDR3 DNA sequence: TGTGCCAGGGACAGGACTAGCGGTGCCTACGAGCAGTACTTC. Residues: CARDRTSGAYEQYF.

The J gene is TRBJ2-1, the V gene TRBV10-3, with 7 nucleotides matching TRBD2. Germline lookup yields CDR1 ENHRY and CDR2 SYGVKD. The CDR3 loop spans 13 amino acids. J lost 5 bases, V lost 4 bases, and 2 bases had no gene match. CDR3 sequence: CAISGAGNNEQFF. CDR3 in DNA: TGTGCCATCAGTGGAGCGGGGAACAATGAGCAGTTCTTC.

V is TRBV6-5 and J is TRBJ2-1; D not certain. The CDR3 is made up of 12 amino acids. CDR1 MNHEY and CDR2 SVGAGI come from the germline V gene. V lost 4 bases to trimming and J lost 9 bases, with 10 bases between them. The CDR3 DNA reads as TGTGCCAGCAGTTCGGGCTTCAGTGAGCAGTTCTTC. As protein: CASSSGFSEQFF.